Listed here are 25 T cell receptor beta chains from one sample, sequenced in a study of blood T cell repertoires in COVID-19. Produced via immunoSEQ multiplex PCR; TCRdb's table is partial and in-frame only. The repertoire holds about 370,000 clones, 70% to 90% seen once, with around 3% in the top ten. Material: peripheral blood. Receptor source: a woman in her 30s with COVID-19, enrolled during active disease.

This clone was found many times. This chain joins TRBV19 and TRBJ2-2, with TRBD1 identical over 7 bases. Germline CDR1 reads LNHDA; CDR2 reads SQIVND (reference sequence). The CDR3 spans 18 residues. The V segment lost 7 bases and the J segment 6 bases; nucleotides outside the gene matches: 20. The CDR3 loop is CASTPQGGGRVYAGELFF. The CDR3 DNA reads TGTGCCAGTACCCCACAAGGGGGCGGAAGGGTATACGCCGGGGAGCTGTTTTTT.

This chain links TRBV4-3 with TRBJ2-2, with D perhaps TRBD1 (5 bases). Trimming stripped 6 bases from V and 0 bases from J, with 11 bases between. The CDR3 totals 15 residues. Germline V gives CDR1 LGHNA, CDR2 YSLEER. The CDR3 DNA follows: TGCGCCAGCAGGTCCAGGGATTCGAACACCGGGGAGCTGTTTTTT. Translation gives CASRSRDSNTGELFF.

The rearrangement links TRBV3-1 (or the pseudogene TRBV3-2) to TRBJ1-4; no clear D. Trimming took off 4 bases at V and 4 bases at J, with 10 bases between the two ends. CDR3 size: 14 residues. Germline V CDR1 and CDR2: LGHDT, YNNKEL (reference sequence). CDR3 DNA sequence: TGTGCCAGCAGCCTTATGAGGCATAATGAAAAACTGTTTTTT. Translating it yields CASSLMRHNEKLFF.

This chain's CDR3 is CASSIAWTGGTNTEAFF. The CDR3 DNA reads as TGTGCCAGTAGTATAGCCTGGACAGGGGGCACGAACACTGAAGCTTTCTTT. V usage is TRBV19 and J usage is TRBJ1-1, with 11 bases that match TRBD1. The germline CDR1 and CDR2 sequences are LNHDA and SQIVND (reference sequence). The CDR3 has 17 residues. The V gene end was trimmed by 1 base and the J gene end by 1 base; junction bases not matched to a gene: 5.

The V call is TRBV6-2 or TRBV6-3, the J call TRBJ1-5; possible D gene TRBD1, 6 bases. CDR3 length: 15 amino acids. Germline V gene lookup returns CDR1 MNHEY and CDR2 SVGEGT. Trimming shortened V by 5 bases and J by 7 bases, and 18 bases separated the two germline ends. As DNA, the CDR3 is TGTGCCAGCAGTAGGGAGGGCGGGGGCGGCCAGCCCCAGCATTTT. Translating gives CASSREGGGGQPQHF.

V is TRBV18 and J is TRBJ1-5; TRBD1 agrees at 7 bases. The CDR3 runs to 14 residues. CDR1 is KGHSH, CDR2 LQKENI, per germline. After removal of 5 bases from V and 6 bases from J, the junction contained 7 bases not matched to a gene. The CDR3 reads CASSSTDRFQPQHF. The CDR3 nucleotides read TGTGCCAGCTCATCAACGGACAGGTTTCAGCCCCAGCATTTT.

This chain joins TRBV11-3 and TRBJ2-1; 10 bases match TRBD2. The V and J ends lost 4 bases and 3 bases, in that order; junction bases with no gene match: 3. Germline V gene data show CDR1 as SGHNT and CDR2 as YENEEA. The length of the CDR3 is 15 residues. The CDR3: CASSYGLADYNEQFF. CDR3 coding DNA: TGTGCCAGCAGCTACGGACTAGCGGACTACAATGAGCAGTTCTTC. The full variable domain, rest sourced from reference TRBV11-3 and TRBJ2-1, is EAGVVQSPRYKIIEKKQPVAFWCNPISGHNTLYWYLQNLGQGPELLIRYENEEAVDDSQLPKDRFSAERLKGVDSTLKIQPAELGDSAVYLCASSYGLADYNEQFFGPGTRLTVL.

This clone was seen more than once but under ten times. The chain combines TRBV6-6 with TRBJ1-1; no definite D call. Germline V lookup: CDR1 MNHNY, CDR2 SVGAGI (reference sequence). This CDR3 has 11 residues. V was cut by 4 bases and J by 10 bases, with 10 bases left in between. The CDR3 loop reads CASSSDRGAFF. CDR3 nucleotides: TGTGCCAGCAGTTCCGATCGAGGAGCTTTCTTT.

This chain's CDR3 is CASSPPGQGRGEQYF. The CDR3 DNA is TGTGCCAGCAGCCCACCGGGACAGGGTAGAGGCGAGCAGTACTTC. V is TRBV7-9 and J is TRBJ2-7; 9 bases match TRBD1. The CDR3 runs 15 residues. Looked up from germline, CDR1 is SEHNR and CDR2 is FQNEAQ (reference sequence). V gave up 5 bases and J gave up 6 bases; unmatched junction bases: 11.

This clone was detected once. V and J are TRBV6-4 and TRBJ2-1, with 9 bases identical to TRBD2. Germline CDR1 MRHNA, CDR2 SNTAGT. V lost 6 bases, J lost 4 bases, and 4 bases stayed unmatched. The length of the CDR3 is 14 residues. As DNA, the CDR3 is TGTGCCAGCAGCTTAAGCGGGGGGTACAATGAGCAGTTCTTC. This translates into CASSLSGGYNEQFF.

To note about this clone: One end of the junction does not line up with germline, which may come from a read error. The rearrangement joins TRBV7-7 to TRBJ2-5; 9 bases align to TRBD1. Per the germline V gene, CDR1 is SSHAT and CDR2 is FNYEAQ (reference sequence). This CDR3 region has 16 residues. This CDR3 reads CASSLSSTGGRETQYF. CDR3 in DNA: TGTGCTAGCAGCTTAAGTAGTACAGGGGGCCGCGAGACCCAGTACTTC.

This clone showed up just once. V usage is TRBV28 and J usage is TRBJ1-5, with D hard to call. This CDR3 is built from 14 residues. Trimming stripped 2 bases from V and 3 bases from J, with 8 bases between. Germline V gene sequence: CDR1 MDHEN, CDR2 SYDVKM. The CDR3 nucleotides are TGTGCCAGCAGTTTAGTTAGATTCAATCAGCCCCAGCATTTT. It is translated as CASSLVRFNQPQHF.

The chain employs TRBV18 and TRBJ2-2, with unresolved D. V was trimmed by 5 bases and J by 3 bases, leaving 7 bases between them. This CDR3 is built from 13 residues. Germline values: CDR1 KGHSH, CDR2 LQKENI. The CDR3: CASSLTDTGELFF. CDR3 nucleotides: TGTGCCAGCTCATTAACGGACACCGGGGAGCTGTTTTTT. Based on the CDR3 plus reference TRBV18 and TRBJ2-2, the full variable domain is NAGVMQNPRHLVRRRGQEARLRCSPMKGHSHVYWYRQLPEEGLKFMVYLQKENIIDESGMPKERFSAEFPKEGPSILRIQQVVRGDSAAYFCASSLTDTGELFFGEGSRLTVL.

This sequence joins TRBV5-1 and TRBJ1-1; D gene ambiguous. V was trimmed by 3 bases and J by 1 base, leaving 7 bases between them. CDR1 is SGHRS and CDR2 is YFSETQ in the germline V gene. The CDR3 spans 13 residues. Here the CDR3 DNA reads TGCGCCAGCAGCTGGGCCGGGAACACTGAAGCTTTCTTT. Its protein is CASSWAGNTEAFF. Together with reference TRBV5-1 and TRBJ1-1, the CDR3 gives the full variable domain: KAGVTQTPRYLIKTRGQQVTLSCSPISGHRSVSWYQQTPGQGLQFLFEYFSETQRNKGNFPGRFSGRQFSNSRSEMNVSTLELGDSALYLCASSWAGNTEAFFGQGTRLTVV.

V gene TRBV19 combines with J gene TRBJ2-4; TRBD2 might be the D (5 bases). Germline V CDR1 and CDR2: LNHDA, SQIVND (reference sequence). V lost 5 bases and J 6 bases, leaving 14 bases between the germline ends. The CDR3 totals 14 residues. Here the CDR3 reads CASSESAGPNIQYF. CDR3 bases: TGTGCCAGTAGTGAGTCCGCGGGCCCAAACATTCAGTACTTC.

The V call is TRBV28, the J call TRBJ2-1; D is perhaps TRBD1 (6 bases). This CDR3 is 15 amino acids long. Germline V gene data show CDR1 as MDHEN and CDR2 as SYDVKM. V lost 3 bases and J lost 9, with 18 bases in between. CDR3 region: CASSFQLQGVGEQFF. In DNA, the CDR3 is TGTGCCAGCAGTTTTCAGTTACAGGGAGTAGGTGAGCAGTTCTTC.

This chain connects TRBV29-1 to TRBJ2-3; tentatively, D is TRBD2 (5 bases). Looked up from germline, CDR1 is SQVTM and CDR2 is ANQGSEA. Trimming cost V 3 bases and J 2 bases, with 9 bases left between them. The CDR3 is 13 amino acids. CDR3 DNA sequence: TGCAGCGTTGAGACCGGGAACACAGATACGCAGTATTTT. This codes for CSVETGNTDTQYF.

The genes are TRBV24-1 and TRBJ1-1; possibly TRBD1 for D (6 bases). CDR3 size: 18 residues. CDR1 is KGHDR and CDR2 is SFDVKD in the germline V gene. The germline V and J ends were trimmed by 2 bases and 2 bases, with 20 bases remaining between them. DNA of the CDR3: TGTGCCACCAGTGATTCCCGGGGGGGCCTACTAGCAAACACTGAAGCTTTCTTT. Residues: CATSDSRGGLLANTEAFF.

The gene calls are TRBV10-3 and TRBJ2-1; TRBD2 is a possible D gene (6 bases). CDR3 size: 16 residues. Trimming removed 3 bases from V and 6 bases from J, with 18 bases in between. From germline, CDR1 is ENHRY and CDR2 SYGVKD. The CDR3 is CAISELAVMGGNEQFF. Written as DNA, the CDR3 is TGTGCCATCAGTGAATTAGCGGTCATGGGGGGCAATGAGCAGTTCTTC.

Only one count was recorded for this clone. The chain combines TRBV6-2 or TRBV6-3 with TRBJ1-5; no firm D call. V gave up 1 base and J gave up 5 bases, with 12 bases separating them. Germline lookup yields CDR1 MNHEY and CDR2 SVGEGT. The CDR3 consists of 15 residues. CDR3 sequence reads: CASSYLGEGHQPQHF. The CDR3 DNA is TGTGCCAGCAGTTACTTGGGAGAAGGGCATCAGCCCCAGCATTTT.

The gene calls are TRBV4-2 and TRBJ2-1; 11 nucleotides match TRBD2. The CDR3 consists of 16 residues. Germline V gene data show CDR1 as LGHNA and CDR2 as YNFKEQ. V lost 4 bases to trimming and J lost 2 bases; unmatched junction nucleotides: 4. CDR3: CASSPNSGGAYNEQFF. CDR3 in DNA: TGTGCCAGCAGCCCGAATAGCGGGGGGGCCTACAATGAGCAGTTCTTC.

CDR3 sequence: CASSDPNTEAFF. CDR3 nucleotides: TGCGCCAGCAGTGACCCTAATACTGAAGCTTTCTTT. V gene TRBV10-1 combines with J gene TRBJ1-1; D gene unclear. CDR3 size: 12 residues. Trimming removed 3 bases from V and 5 bases from J, with 7 bases in between. CDR1 is WNHNN and CDR2 is SYGVQD in the germline V gene (reference sequence).

The chain joins TRBV7-6 to TRBJ2-7, with TRBD1 matching 8 bases. This CDR3 has 15 residues. Per the germline V gene, CDR1 is SGHVS and CDR2 is FNYEAQ. V lost 5 bases to trimming and J lost 3 bases; unmatched junction nucleotides: 9. The CDR3 DNA follows: TGTGCCAGCAGCCCAAGTAGGGACAGGAGCTACGAGCAGTACGTC. It codes for CASSPSRDRSYEQYV.

This rearrangement joins TRBV6-5 to TRBJ1-1; D is unclear. V was clipped by 3 bases and J by 0 bases, with 5 bases between them. This CDR3 spans 13 amino acids. CDR1 is MNHEY and CDR2 is SVGAGI in the germline V gene. The CDR3 is CASSYFVNTEAFF. The CDR3 bases are TGTGCCAGCAGTTATTTCGTGAACACTGAAGCTTTCTTT.

The chain recombines TRBV3-1 (or the pseudogene TRBV3-2) with TRBJ2-7; 9 bases align to TRBD1. The germline V gene has CDR1 LGHDT and CDR2 YNNKEL (reference sequence). Germline trimming cut 6 bases from V and 3 bases from J; bases unmatched to any gene: 0. This CDR3 spans 12 amino acids. CDR3 DNA: TGTGCCAGCAGGGGACAGGGCTACGAGCAGTACTTC. Its protein product is CASRGQGYEQYF.